The 14 T cell receptor beta chains given below trace back to one sample, sequenced in a study of OX40 agonist ivuxolimab in advanced cancers. Generated by immunoSEQ multiplex PCR, the TCRdb table keeps only in-frame clones and is missing some. Of around 40,000 clones in the sample, 83% are singletons; the top ten hold 20% to 25%. Material: CD4+ or CD8+ T cells sorted from blood, obtained in a trial of the OX40 agonist ivuxolimab. These receptors all come from an adult with an advanced solid tumor such as melanoma, head and neck, liver or kidney cancer.

The J gene is TRBJ2-7, the V gene TRBV7-9, with a weak D call TRBD1 (7 bases). The CDR3 consists of 12 residues. V shed 11 bases and J shed 3 bases, with 14 bases lying between them. Germline CDR1 and CDR2: SEHNR and FQNEAQ (reference sequence). This CDR3 reads CAGGDSDYEQYF. CDR3 DNA: TGTGCCGGAGGGGACAGTGACTACGAGCAGTACTTC.

This clone was seen once. The chain uses TRBV9 and TRBJ2-3; TRBD2 aligns across 12 bases. The V gene's germline CDR1 is SGDLS and CDR2 YYNGEE. V lost 4 bases and J lost 5; bases outside the gene matches: 8. The CDR3 has 16 amino acids. CDR3 amino acids: CASSLDPSGGGDTQYF. The CDR3 DNA follows: TGTGCCAGCAGCCTAGACCCTAGCGGGGGGGGAGATACGCAGTATTTT. Full variable domain (remainder filled in from reference TRBV9 and TRBJ2-3): DSGVTQTPKHLITATGQRVTLRCSPRSGDLSVYWYQQSLDQGLQFLIQYYNGEERAKGNILERFSAQQFPDLHSELNLSSLELGDSALYFCASSLDPSGGGDTQYFGPGTRLTVL.

This chain joins TRBV13 and TRBJ2-1; TRBD2 might be the D (5 bases). V was clipped by 4 bases and J by 11 bases, with 15 bases between them. The CDR3 totals 13 residues. Germline V gives CDR1 PRHDT, CDR2 FYEKMQ (reference sequence). CDR3 loop: CASSSSLAAKQFF. CDR3 in DNA: TGTGCCAGCAGCTCAAGCCTAGCAGCCAAGCAGTTCTTC.

The chain has TRBV7-2 and TRBJ2-7; 7 bases are a match to TRBD1. The germline gives CDR1 SGHTA, CDR2 FQGNSA. This CDR3 region has 15 residues. Trimming removed 5 bases from V and 3 bases from J; junction bases left unmatched: 10. As DNA, the CDR3 is TGTGCCAGCAGCCCCTTCGGACAGGCCCTCTACGAGCAGTACTTC. This sequence encodes CASSPFGQALYEQYF.

This sequence joins TRBV30 and TRBJ2-7; TRBD1 matches 11 bases. CDR3 length: 14 amino acids. Per germline, CDR1 GTSNPN and CDR2 SVGIG (reference sequence). The junction had 7 bases not matched to a gene; V was cut back by 5 bases and J by 4 bases. For the CDR3, the DNA is TGTGCCTGGTGTTTCGGGACAGGGGGTTACGAGCAGTACTTC. This translates into CAWCFGTGGYEQYF.

This clone was observed a handful of times. The chain employs TRBV6-5 and TRBJ2-2; D may be TRBD1 or TRBD2 (6 bases each). Germline V CDR1 and CDR2: MNHEY, SVGAGI. V gave up 2 bases and J gave up 7 bases, with 8 bases separating them. The CDR3 consists of 13 residues. The CDR3: CASSYGGGGELFF. In DNA, the CDR3 is TGTGCCAGCAGTTACGGAGGGGGCGGGGAGCTGTTTTTT.

This clone appeared many times. The genes are TRBV6-1 and TRBJ2-1, with unresolved D. Trimming left V 5 bases short and J 0 bases short, with 2 bases between. The germline gives CDR1 MNHNS, CDR2 SASEGT. The CDR3 sequence is 12 residues long. CDR3 DNA sequence: TGTGCCAGCAGTCACTCCTACAATGAGCAGTTCTTC. Translated: CASSHSYNEQFF.

V gene TRBV4-1 combines with J gene TRBJ2-7, with D possibly matching TRBD1 (5 bases). The CDR3 is 16 residues long. V lost 0 bases and J lost 7, with 19 bases in between. Germline CDR1 reads MGHRA; CDR2 reads YSYEKL. The CDR3 here is CASSQEVRVRSPEQYF. The CDR3 DNA is TGCGCCAGCAGCCAAGAGGTCAGGGTGAGGAGCCCGGAGCAGTACTTC.

This clone is large by share. V is TRBV6-4 and J is TRBJ1-2; D gene ambiguous. This CDR3 has 15 amino acids. The ends were cut back, 4 bases at V and 2 bases at J, with 14 bases in the middle. Germline CDR1 and CDR2: MRHNA and SNTAGT. The CDR3 region is CASSADEGSNYGYTF. In DNA, the CDR3 is TGTGCCAGCAGTGCGGACGAAGGATCCAACTATGGCTACACCTTC.

In its sample, this clone is medium-sized (0.01 to 0.1%). The chain uses TRBV7-9 and TRBJ2-7, with D tentatively TRBD1 or TRBD2 (5 bases each). The CDR3 runs 17 residues. The germline V and J ends were trimmed by 4 bases and 2 bases, with 21 bases remaining between them. Germline lookup yields CDR1 SEHNR and CDR2 FQNEAQ (reference sequence). CDR3 loop: CASSSMGDRSSPYEQYF. In DNA form, the CDR3 reads TGTGCCAGCAGCTCCATGGGGGATCGGTCCTCCCCCTACGAGCAGTACTTC.

The V gene is TRBV27, the J gene TRBJ2-1; no definite D call. Germline V CDR1 and CDR2: MNHEY, SMNVEV (reference sequence). V dropped 2 bases and J dropped 4 bases, with 12 bases sitting between them. This CDR3 has 15 residues. CDR3 residues: CASSLVVPMYNEQFF. The CDR3 DNA reads TGTGCCAGCAGTTTAGTAGTGCCAATGTACAATGAGCAGTTCTTC.

This clone was detected only once. V usage is TRBV5-8 and J usage is TRBJ2-2; tentatively, D is TRBD1 or TRBD2 (6 bases each). CDR1 SGHTS and CDR2 YDEGEE come from the germline V gene. There are 16 residues in the CDR3. V lost 4 bases and J lost 5, with 18 bases in between. CDR3 amino acids: CASSPIQGGETGELFF. In DNA, the CDR3 is TGTGCCAGCAGCCCGATACAGGGCGGGGAGACCGGGGAGCTGTTTTTT.

This chain links TRBV28 with TRBJ1-4; D uncertain. The V end was cut by 0 bases, the J end by 0 bases, with 8 bases between. CDR3 length: 16 residues. Germline-derived CDR1 and CDR2 are MDHEN and SYDVKM. The CDR3 protein is CASSLWRGATNEKLFF. The CDR3 DNA sequence: TGTGCCAGCAGTTTATGGCGGGGAGCAACTAATGAAAAACTGTTTTTT. The complete variable domain, with remaining parts taken from reference TRBV28 and TRBJ1-4, reads DVKVTQSSRYLVKRTGEKVFLECVQDMDHENMFWYRQDPGLGLRLIYFSYDVKMKEKGDIPEGYSVSREKKERFSLILESASTNQTSMYLCASSLWRGATNEKLFFGSGTQLSVL.

The chain joins TRBV9 to TRBJ2-1, with D perhaps TRBD1 or TRBD2 (5 bases each). In germline, CDR1 is SGDLS, CDR2 YYNGEE. There are 15 residues in the CDR3. Trimming cost V 3 bases and J 7 bases, with 17 bases left between them. CDR3 coding DNA: TGTGCCAGCAGCGATCCGGCGTGGGGCGGGAATGAGCAGTTCTTC. Translation: CASSDPAWGGNEQFF. Full variable domain (missing parts from reference TRBV9 and TRBJ2-1): DSGVTQTPKHLITATGQRVTLRCSPRSGDLSVYWYQQSLDQGLQFLIQYYNGEERAKGNILERFSAQQFPDLHSELNLSSLELGDSALYFCASSDPAWGGNEQFFGPGTRLTVL.